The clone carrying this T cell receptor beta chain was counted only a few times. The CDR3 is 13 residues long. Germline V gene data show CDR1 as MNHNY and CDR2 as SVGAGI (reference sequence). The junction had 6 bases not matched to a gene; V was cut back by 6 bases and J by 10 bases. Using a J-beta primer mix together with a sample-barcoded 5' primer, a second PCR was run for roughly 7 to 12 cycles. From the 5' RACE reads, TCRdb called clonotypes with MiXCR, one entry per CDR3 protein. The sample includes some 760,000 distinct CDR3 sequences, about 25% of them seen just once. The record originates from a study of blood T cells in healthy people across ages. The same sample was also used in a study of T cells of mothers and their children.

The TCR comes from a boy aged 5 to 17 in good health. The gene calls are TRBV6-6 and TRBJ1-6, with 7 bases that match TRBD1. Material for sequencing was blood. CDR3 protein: CASSRGMDSPLHF. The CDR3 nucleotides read TGTGCCAGCAGCAGGGGGATGGACTCACCCCTCCACTTT.